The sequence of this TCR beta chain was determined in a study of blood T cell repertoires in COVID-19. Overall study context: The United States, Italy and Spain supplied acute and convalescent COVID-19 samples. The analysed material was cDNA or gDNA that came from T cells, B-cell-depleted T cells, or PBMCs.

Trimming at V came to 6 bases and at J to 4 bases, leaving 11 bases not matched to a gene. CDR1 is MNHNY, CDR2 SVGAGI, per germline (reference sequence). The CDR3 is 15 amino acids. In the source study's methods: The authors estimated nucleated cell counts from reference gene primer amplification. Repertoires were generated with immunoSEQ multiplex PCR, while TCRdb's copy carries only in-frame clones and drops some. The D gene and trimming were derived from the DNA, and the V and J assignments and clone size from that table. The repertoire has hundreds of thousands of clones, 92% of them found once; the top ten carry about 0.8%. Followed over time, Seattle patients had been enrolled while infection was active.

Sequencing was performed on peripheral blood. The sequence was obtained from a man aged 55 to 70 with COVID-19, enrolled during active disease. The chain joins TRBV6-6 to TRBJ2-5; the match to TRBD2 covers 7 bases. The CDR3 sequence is CASSAPTIAGETQYF. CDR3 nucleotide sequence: TGTGCCAGCAGCGCCCCCACAATAGCGGGAGAGACCCAGTACTTC.